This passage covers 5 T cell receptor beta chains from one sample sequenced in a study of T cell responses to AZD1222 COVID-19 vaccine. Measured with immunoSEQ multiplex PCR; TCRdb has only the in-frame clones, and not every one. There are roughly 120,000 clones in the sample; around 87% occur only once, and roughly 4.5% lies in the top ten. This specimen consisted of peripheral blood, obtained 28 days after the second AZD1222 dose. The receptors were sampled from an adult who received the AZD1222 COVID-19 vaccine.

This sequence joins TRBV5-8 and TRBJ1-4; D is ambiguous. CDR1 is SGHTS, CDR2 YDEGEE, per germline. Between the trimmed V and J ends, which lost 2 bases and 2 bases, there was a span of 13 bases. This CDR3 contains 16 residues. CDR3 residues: CASSLPGEATNEKLFF. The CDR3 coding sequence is TGTGCCAGCAGCTTACCCGGTGAGGCGACTAATGAAAAACTGTTTTTT.

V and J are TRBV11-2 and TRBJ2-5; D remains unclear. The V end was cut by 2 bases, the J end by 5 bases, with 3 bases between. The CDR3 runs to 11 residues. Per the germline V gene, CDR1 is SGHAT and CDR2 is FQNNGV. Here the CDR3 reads CASSLWETQYF. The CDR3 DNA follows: TGTGCCAGCAGCTTATGGGAGACCCAGTACTTC. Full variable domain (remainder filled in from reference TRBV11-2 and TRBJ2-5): EAGVAQSPRYKIIEKRQSVAFWCNPISGHATLYWYQQILGQGPKLLIQFQNNGVVDDSQLPKDRFSAERLKGVDSTLKIQPAKLEDSAVYLCASSLWETQYFGPGTRLLVL.

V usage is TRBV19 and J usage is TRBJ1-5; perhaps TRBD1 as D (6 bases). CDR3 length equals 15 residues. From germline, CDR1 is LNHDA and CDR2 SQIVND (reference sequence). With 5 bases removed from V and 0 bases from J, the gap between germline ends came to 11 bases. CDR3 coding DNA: TGTGCCAGTAGTCAGGGGCCCGATAGCAATCAGCCCCAGCATTTT. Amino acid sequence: CASSQGPDSNQPQHF. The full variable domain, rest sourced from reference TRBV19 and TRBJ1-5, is DGGITQSPKYLFRKEGQNVTLSCEQNLNHDAMYWYRQDPGQGLRLIYYSQIVNDFQKGDIAEGYSVSREKKESFPLTVTSAQKNPTAFYLCASSQGPDSNQPQHFGDGTRLSIL.

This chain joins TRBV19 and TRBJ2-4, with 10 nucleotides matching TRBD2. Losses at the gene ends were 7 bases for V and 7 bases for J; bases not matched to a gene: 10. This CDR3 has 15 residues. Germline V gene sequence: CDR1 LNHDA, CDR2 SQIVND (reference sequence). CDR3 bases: TGTGCCAGTACCGCCCTAGCGGGGGCGCAGAACATTCAGTACTTC. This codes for CASTALAGAQNIQYF.

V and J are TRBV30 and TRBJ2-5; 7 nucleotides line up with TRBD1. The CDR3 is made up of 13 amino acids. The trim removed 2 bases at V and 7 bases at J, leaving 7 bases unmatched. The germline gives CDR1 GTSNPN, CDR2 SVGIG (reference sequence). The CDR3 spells CAWSLTGSGTQYF. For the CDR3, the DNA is TGTGCCTGGAGTTTGACAGGGAGCGGGACCCAGTACTTC.